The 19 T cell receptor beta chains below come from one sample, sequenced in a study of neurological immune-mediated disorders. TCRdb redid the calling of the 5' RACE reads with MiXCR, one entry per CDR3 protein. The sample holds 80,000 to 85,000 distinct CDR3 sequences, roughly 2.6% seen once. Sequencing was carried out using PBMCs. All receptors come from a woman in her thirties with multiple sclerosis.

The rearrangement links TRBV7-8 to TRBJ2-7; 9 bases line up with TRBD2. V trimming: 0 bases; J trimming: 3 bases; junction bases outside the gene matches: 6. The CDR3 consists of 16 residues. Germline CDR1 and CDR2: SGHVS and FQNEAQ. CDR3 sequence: CASSLAVGLAIYEQYF. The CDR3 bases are TGTGCCAGCAGCTTAGCGGTTGGACTAGCGATCTACGAGCAGTACTTC. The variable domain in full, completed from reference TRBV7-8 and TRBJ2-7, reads GAGVSQSPRYKVAKRGQDVALRCDPISGHVSLFWYQQALGQGPEFLTYFQNEAQLDKSGLPSDRFFAERPEGSVSTLKIQRTQQEDSAVYLCASSLAVGLAIYEQYFGPGTRLTVT.

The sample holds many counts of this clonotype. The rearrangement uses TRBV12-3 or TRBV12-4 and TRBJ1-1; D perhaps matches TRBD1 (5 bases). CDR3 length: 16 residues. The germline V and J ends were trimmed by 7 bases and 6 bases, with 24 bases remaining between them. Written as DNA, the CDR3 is TGTGCCAGCACCTGGAGGGCATTGGAGAAAGGGGCTGAAGCTTTCTTT. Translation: CASTWRALEKGAEAFF.

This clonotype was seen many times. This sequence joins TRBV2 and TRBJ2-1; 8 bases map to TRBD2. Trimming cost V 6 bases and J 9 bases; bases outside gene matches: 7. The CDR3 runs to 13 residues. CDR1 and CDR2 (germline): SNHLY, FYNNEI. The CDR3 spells CASSREGPPEQFF. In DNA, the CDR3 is TGTGCCAGCAGCCGGGAGGGCCCCCCTGAGCAGTTCTTC.

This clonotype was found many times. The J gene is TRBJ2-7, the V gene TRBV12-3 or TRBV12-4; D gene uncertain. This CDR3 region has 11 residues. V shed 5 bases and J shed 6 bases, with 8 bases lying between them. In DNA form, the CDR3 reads TGTGCCAGCAGTCCCTCGGGCGAGCAGTACTTC. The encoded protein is CASSPSGEQYF.

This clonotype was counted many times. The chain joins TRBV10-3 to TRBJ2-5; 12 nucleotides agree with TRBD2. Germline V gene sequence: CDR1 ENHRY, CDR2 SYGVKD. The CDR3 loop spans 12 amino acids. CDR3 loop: CVGLAGRKTQYF. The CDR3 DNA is TGTGTTGGACTAGCGGGAAGAAAGACCCAGTACTTC.

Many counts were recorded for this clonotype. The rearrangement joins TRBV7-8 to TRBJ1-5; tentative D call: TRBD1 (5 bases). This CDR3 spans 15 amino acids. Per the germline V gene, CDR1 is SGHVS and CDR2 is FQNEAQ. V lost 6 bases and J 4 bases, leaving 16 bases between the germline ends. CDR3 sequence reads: CASRPRDSPNQPQHF. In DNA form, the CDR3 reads TGTGCCAGCAGGCCTCGTGACAGCCCTAATCAGCCCCAGCATTTT. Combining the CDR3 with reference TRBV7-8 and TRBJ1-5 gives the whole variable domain GAGVSQSPRYKVAKRGQDVALRCDPISGHVSLFWYQQALGQGPEFLTYFQNEAQLDKSGLPSDRFFAERPEGSVSTLKIQRTQQEDSAVYLCASRPRDSPNQPQHFGDGTRLSIL.

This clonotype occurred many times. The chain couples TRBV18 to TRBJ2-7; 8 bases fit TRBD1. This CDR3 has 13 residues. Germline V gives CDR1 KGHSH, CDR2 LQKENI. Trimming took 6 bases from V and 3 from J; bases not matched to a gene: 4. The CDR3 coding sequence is TGTGCCAGCTCTACAGGGGGTGACTACGAGCAGTACTTC. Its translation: CASSTGGDYEQYF.

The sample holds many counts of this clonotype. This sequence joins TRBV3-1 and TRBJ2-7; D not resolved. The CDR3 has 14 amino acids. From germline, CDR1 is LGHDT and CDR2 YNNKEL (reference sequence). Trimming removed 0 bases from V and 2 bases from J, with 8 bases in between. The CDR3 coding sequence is TGTGCCAGCAGCCAAGATATCCTGACCTACGAGCAGTACTTC. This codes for CASSQDILTYEQYF.

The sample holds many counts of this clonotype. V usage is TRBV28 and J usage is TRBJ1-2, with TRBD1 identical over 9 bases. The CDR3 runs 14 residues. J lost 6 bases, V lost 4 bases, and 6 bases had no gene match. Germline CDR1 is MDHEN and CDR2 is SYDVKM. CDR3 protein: CASSSHRTGDGYTF. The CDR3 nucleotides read TGTGCCAGCAGTTCCCACCGGACAGGGGATGGCTACACCTTC.

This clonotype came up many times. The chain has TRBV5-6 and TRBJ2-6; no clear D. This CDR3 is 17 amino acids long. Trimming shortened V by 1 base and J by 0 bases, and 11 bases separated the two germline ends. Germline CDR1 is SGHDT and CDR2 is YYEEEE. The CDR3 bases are TGTGCCAGCAGCTTGCGGGTTTGGAACTCTGGGGCCAACGTCCTGACTTTC. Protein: CASSLRVWNSGANVLTF.

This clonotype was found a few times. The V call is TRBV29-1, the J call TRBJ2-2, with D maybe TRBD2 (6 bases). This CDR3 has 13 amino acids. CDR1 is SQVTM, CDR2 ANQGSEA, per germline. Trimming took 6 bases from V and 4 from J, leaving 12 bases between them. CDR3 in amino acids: CSVPVGGTGELFF. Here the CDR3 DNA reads TGCAGCGTACCTGTGGGGGGCACCGGGGAGCTGTTTTTT.

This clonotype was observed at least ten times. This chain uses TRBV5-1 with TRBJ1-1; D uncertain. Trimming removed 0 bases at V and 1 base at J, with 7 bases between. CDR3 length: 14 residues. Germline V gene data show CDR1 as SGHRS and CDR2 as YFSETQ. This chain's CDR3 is CASSLANPNTEAFF. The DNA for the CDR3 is TGCGCCAGCAGCTTGGCGAACCCGAACACTGAAGCTTTCTTT.

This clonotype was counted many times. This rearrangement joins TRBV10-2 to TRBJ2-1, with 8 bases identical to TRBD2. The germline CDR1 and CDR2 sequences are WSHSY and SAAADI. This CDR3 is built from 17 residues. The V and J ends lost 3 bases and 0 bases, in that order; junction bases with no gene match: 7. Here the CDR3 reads CASSDPSGRSSYNEQFF. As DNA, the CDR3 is TGCGCCAGCAGTGACCCCAGCGGGAGAAGCTCCTACAATGAGCAGTTCTTC.

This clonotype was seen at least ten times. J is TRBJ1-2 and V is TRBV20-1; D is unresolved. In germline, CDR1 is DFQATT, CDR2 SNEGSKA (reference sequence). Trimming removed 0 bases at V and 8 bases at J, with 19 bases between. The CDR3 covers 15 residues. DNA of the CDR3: TGCAGTGCTAGAGATCTAGGACGGTCCTCCTACGGCTACACCTTC. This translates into CSARDLGRSSYGYTF.

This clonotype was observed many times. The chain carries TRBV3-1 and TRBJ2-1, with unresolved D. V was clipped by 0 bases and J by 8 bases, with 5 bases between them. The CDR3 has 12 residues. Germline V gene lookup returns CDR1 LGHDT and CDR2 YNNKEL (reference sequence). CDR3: CASSQEGHEQFF. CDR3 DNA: TGTGCCAGCAGCCAAGAAGGCCATGAGCAGTTCTTC.

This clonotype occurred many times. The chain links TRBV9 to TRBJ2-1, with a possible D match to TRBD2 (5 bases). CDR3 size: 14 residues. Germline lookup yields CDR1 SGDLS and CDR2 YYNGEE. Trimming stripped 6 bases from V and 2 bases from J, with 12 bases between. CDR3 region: CASKPPGAYNEQFF. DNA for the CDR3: TGTGCCAGCAAACCCCCCGGGGCCTACAATGAGCAGTTCTTC.

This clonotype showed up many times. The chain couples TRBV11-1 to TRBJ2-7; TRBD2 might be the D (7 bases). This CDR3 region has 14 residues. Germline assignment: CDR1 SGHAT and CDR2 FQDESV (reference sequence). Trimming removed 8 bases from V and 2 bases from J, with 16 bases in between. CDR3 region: CASRGAGNTYEQYF. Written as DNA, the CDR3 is TGTGCCAGCCGGGGGGCAGGGAATACCTACGAGCAGTACTTC.

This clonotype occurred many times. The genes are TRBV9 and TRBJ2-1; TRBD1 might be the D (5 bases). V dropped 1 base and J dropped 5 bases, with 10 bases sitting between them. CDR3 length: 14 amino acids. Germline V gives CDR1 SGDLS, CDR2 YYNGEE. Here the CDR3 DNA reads TGTGCCAGCAGCGTATTCGACAGAAACAATGAGCAGTTCTTC. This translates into CASSVFDRNNEQFF.

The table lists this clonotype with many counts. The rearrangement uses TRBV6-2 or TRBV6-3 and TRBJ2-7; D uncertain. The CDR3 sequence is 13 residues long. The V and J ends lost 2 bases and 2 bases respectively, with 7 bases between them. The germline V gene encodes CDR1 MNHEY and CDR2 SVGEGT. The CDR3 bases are TGTGCCAGCAGTTACGATAACACCTACGAGCAGTACTTC. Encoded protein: CASSYDNTYEQYF.